The following is a TCR beta chain sequence with its context. Antigen specificity is unknown. Trimming removed 5 bases at V and 5 bases at J, with 15 bases between. CDR1 is LNHDA, CDR2 SQIVND, per germline (reference sequence). The CDR3 runs to 15 residues. The record originates from a study of T cells in localized non-small cell lung cancer. General study results and limits: Higher adjacent-lung clonality was associated with shorter survival. Adjacent uninvolved lung had the highest clonality, suggesting focused antigen responses.

Sequencing used immunoSEQ multiplex PCR; TCRdb keeps in-frame clones, though not all of them. The table includes roughly 90,000 clones, approximately 91% detected once. The TCR originated in a woman between 40 and 69 years old with stage II squamous cell lung carcinoma. The chain combines TRBV19 with TRBJ1-4; the D gene is possibly TRBD1 (5 bases). Source: PBMCs, taken before any cancer treatment. The CDR3 protein is CASSASGRKNEKLFF. CDR3 bases: TGTGCCAGTAGTGCGTCGGGACGGAAGAATGAAAAACTGTTTTTT.